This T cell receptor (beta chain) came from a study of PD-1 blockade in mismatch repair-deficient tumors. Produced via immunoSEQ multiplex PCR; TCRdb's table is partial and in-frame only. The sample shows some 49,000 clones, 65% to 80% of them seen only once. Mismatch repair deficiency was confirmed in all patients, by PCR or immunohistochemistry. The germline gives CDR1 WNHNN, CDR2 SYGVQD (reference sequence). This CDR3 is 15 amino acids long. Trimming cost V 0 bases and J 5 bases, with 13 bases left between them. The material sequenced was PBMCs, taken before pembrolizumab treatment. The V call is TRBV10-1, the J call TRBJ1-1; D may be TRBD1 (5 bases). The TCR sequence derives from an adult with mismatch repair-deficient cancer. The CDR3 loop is CASSESRGKVTEAFF. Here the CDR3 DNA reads TGCGCCAGCAGTGAGTCACGGGGGAAGGTAACTGAAGCTTTCTTT.